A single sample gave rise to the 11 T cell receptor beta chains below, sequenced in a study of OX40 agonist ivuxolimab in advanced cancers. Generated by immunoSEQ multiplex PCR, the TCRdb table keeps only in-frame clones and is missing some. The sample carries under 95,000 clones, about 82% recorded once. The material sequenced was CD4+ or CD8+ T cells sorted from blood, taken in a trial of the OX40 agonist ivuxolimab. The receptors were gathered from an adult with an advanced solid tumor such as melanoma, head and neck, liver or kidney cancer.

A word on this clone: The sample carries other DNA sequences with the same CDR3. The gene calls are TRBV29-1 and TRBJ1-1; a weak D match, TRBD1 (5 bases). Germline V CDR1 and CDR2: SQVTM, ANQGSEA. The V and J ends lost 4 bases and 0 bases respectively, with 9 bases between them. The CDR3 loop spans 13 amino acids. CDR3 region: CSVAGTLNTEAFF. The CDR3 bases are TGCAGCGTTGCAGGGACGTTGAACACTGAAGCTTTCTTT. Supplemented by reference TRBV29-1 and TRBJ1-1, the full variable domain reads SAVISQKPSRDICQRGTSLTIQCQVDSQVTMMFWYRQQPGQSLTLIATANQGSEATYESGFVIDKFPISRPNLTFSTLTVSNMSPEDSSIYLCSVAGTLNTEAFFGQGTRLTVV.

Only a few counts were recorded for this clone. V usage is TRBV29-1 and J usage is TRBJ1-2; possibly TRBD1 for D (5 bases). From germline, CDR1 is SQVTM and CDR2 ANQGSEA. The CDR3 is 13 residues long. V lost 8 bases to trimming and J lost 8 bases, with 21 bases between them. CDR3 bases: TGCAGCCACGGAGGGTTGGGAGGGGACGGCTACACCTTC. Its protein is CSHGGLGGDGYTF.

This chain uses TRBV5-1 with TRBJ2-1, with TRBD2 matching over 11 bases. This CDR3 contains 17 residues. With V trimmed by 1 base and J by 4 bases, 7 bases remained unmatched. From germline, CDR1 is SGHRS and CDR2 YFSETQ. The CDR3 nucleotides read TGCGCCAGCAGCTTGACTAGCGGGGGTCGTGTTTACAATGAGCAGTTCTTC. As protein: CASSLTSGGRVYNEQFF.

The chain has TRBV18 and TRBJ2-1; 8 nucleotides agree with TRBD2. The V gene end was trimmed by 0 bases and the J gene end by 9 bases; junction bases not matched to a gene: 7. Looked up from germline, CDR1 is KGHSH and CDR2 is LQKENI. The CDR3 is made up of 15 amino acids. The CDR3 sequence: CASSPPIGGAGEQFF. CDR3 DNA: TGTGCCAGCTCACCACCTATCGGGGGGGCCGGTGAGCAGTTCTTC.

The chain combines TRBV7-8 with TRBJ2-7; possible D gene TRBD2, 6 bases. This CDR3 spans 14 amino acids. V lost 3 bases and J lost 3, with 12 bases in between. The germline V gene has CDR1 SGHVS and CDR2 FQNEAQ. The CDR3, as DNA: TGTGCCAGCAGCTTGGCGGGACCCGACTACGAGCAGTACTTC. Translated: CASSLAGPDYEQYF.

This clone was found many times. The DNA of the CDR3 is TGTGCCAGTAGTGAGGGTTTCGCCTACAATGAGCAGTTCTTC. It yields the protein CASSEGFAYNEQFF. J is TRBJ2-1 and V is TRBV19; weak D call: TRBD2 (5 bases). The V end lost 5 bases, the J end lost 2 bases, and 10 bases lay between the germline ends. The CDR3 runs to 14 residues. CDR1 is LNHDA, CDR2 SQIVND, per germline (reference sequence).

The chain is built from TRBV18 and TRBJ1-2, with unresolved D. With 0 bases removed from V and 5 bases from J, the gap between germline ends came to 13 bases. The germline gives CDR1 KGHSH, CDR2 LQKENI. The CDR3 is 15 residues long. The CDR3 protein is CASSPPSKGLYGYTF. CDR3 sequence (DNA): TGTGCCAGCTCACCACCGAGTAAGGGATTGTATGGCTACACCTTC.

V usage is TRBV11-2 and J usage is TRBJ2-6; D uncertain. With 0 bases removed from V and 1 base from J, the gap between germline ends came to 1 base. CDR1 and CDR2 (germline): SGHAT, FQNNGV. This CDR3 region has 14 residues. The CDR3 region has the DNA TGTGCCAGCAGCTTAGATTCTGGGGCCAACGTCCTGACTTTC. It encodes CASSLDSGANVLTF.

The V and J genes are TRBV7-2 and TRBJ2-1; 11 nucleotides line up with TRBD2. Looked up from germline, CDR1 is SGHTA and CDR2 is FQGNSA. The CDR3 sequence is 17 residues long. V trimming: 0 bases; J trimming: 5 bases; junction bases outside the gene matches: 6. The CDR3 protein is CASSLAGTSGRHNEQFF. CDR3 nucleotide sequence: TGTGCCAGCAGCTTAGCGGGGACTAGCGGACGTCACAATGAGCAGTTCTTC.

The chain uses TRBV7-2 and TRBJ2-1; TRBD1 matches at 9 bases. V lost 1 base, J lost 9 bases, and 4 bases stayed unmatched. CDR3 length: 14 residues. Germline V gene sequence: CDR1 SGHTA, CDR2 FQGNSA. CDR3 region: CASSLDRGRGEQFF. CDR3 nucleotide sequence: TGTGCCAGCAGCTTAGACAGGGGGCGGGGTGAGCAGTTCTTC.

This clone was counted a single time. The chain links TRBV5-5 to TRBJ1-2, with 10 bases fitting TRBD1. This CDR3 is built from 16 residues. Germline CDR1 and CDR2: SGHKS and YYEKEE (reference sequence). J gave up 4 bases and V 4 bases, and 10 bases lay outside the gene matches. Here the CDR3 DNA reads TGTGCCAGCAGCCCCCCCGACAGGGGGCAGGTCTATGGCTACACCTTC. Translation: CASSPPDRGQVYGYTF.